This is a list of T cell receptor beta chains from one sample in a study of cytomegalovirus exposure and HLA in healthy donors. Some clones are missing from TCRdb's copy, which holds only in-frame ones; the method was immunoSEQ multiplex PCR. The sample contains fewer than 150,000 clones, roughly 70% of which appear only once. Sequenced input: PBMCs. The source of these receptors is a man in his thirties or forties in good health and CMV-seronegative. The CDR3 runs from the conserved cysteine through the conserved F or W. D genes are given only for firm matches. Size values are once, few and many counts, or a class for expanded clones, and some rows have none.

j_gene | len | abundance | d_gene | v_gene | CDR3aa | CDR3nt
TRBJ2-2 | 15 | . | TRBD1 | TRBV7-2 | CASSRDRDQGGELFF | TGTGCCAGCAGCAGGGACAGGGATCAGGGCGGGGAGCTGTTTTTT
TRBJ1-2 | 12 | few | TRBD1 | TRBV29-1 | CSVETGGYGYTF | TGCAGCGTTGAGACAGGGGGTTATGGCTACACCTTC
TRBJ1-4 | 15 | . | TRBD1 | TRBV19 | CASLGTTGVNEKLFF | TGTGCCAGTTTGGGAACCACAGGGGTTAATGAAAAACTGTTTTTT
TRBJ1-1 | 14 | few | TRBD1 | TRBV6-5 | CASSYSRQGTEAFF | TGTGCCAGCAGTTATTCTCGACAGGGGACTGAAGCTTTCTTT
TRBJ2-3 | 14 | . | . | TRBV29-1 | CSITGTYFTDTQYF | TGCAGCATAACCGGGACATACTTCACAGATACGCAGTATTTT
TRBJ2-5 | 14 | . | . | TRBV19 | CASNKQLFQETQYF | TGTGCCAGTAATAAACAGCTATTCCAAGAGACCCAGTACTTC
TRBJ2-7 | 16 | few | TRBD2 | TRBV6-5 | CASSSRSRGSIYEQYF | TGTGCCAGCAGTTCCCGTTCTCGCGGGAGTATCTACGAGCAGTACTTC
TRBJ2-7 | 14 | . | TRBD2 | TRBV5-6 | CASSLGLAGDEQYF | TGTGCCAGCAGCTTGGGACTAGCGGGAGACGAGCAGTACTTC
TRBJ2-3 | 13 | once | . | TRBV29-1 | CSVEGRATDTQYF | TGCAGCGTTGAGGGCAGGGCCACAGATACGCAGTATTTT
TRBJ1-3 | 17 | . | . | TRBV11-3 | CASSLGVGGLSGNTIYF | TGTGCCAGCAGCTTAGGTGTTGGAGGACTCTCTGGAAACACCATATATTTT
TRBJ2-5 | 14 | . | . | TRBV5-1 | CASSSNTGIETQYF | TGCGCCAGCAGCTCGAACACAGGGATCGAGACCCAGTACTTC
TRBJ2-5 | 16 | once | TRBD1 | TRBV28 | CASSGGQGSGEETQYF | TGTGCCAGCAGTGGAGGACAGGGATCTGGGGAAGAGACCCAGTACTTC
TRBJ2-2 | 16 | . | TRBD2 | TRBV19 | CASSPSRRGGTGELFF | TGTGCCAGTAGCCCCTCAAGGCGGGGGGGCACCGGGGAGCTGTTTTTT
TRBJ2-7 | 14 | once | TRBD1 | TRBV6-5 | CASSYGQGGDEQYF | TGTGCCAGCAGTTACGGACAGGGTGGCGACGAGCAGTACTTC
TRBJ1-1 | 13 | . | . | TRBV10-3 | CATYPQGGNEAFF | TGTGCCACCTACCCCCAGGGCGGGAATGAAGCTTTCTTT